This TCR beta chain is drawn from a study of human thymus T cells. The study, taken as a whole, reports: Thymic repertoires of unrelated individuals were reported in related research to overlap highly. Thymic and blood repertoires seemed to favor certain V and J genes.

This table comes from immunoSEQ multiplex PCR, and its TCRdb copy is limited to in-frame clones, with some not included. This table has some 120,000 clones, 90% to 95% appearing once. The CDR3 runs to 9 residues. Germline V gene lookup returns CDR1 DFQATT and CDR2 SNEGSKA (reference sequence). Thymus tissue was removed during corrective cardiac surgery. Note on this clone: Its antigen is not identified. Its ends do not fully match the called genes, so a read error is possible.

The receptor was isolated from a boy in the first two years of life with a congenital heart defect but otherwise immunologically healthy. The chain uses TRBV20-1 and TRBJ2-7, with D perhaps matching TRBD1 (6 bases). Sequencing used thymus tissue. The CDR3 here is CSASQGRDF. The DNA for the CDR3 is TGCAGTGCTAGCCAGGGGCGGGACTTC.